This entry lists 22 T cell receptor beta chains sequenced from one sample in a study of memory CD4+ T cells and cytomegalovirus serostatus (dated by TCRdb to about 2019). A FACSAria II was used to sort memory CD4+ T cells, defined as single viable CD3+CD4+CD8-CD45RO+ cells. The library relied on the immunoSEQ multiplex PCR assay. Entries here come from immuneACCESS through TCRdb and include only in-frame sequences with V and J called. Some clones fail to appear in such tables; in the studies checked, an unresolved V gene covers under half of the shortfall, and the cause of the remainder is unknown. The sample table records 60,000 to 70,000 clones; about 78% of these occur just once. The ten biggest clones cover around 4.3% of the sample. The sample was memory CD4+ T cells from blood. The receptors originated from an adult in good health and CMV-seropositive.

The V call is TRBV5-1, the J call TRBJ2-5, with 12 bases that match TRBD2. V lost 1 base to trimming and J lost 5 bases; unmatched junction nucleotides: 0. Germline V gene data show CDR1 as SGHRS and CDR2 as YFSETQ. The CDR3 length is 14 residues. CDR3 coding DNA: TGCGCCAGCAGCTTGACTAGCGGGGGGGAGACCCAGTACTTC. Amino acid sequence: CASSLTSGGETQYF.

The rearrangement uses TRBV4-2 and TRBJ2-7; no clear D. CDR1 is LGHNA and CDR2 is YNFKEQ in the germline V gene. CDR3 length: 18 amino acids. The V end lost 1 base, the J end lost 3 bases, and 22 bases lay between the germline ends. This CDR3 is CASSQGAVVSNVHYEQYF. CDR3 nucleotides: TGTGCCAGCAGCCAAGGGGCGGTAGTTTCCAACGTTCACTACGAGCAGTACTTC.

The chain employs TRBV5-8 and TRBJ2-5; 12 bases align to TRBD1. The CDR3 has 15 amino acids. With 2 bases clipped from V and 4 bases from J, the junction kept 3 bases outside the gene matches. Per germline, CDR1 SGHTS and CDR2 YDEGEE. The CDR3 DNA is TGTGCCAGCAGCTTAGGGACAGGGGGCTCAGAGACCCAGTACTTC. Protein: CASSLGTGGSETQYF.

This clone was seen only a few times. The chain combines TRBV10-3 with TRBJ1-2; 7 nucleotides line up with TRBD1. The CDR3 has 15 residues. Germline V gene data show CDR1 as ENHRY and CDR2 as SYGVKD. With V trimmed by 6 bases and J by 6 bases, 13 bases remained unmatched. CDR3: CAIRDRRSDGDGYTF. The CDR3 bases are TGTGCCATCAGGGACAGGAGGTCTGACGGGGATGGCTACACCTTC.

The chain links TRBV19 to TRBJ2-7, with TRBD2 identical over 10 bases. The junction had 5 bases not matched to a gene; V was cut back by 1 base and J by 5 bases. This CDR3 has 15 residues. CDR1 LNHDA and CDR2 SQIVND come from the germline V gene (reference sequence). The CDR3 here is CASSIATGTSDEQYF. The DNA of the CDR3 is TGTGCCAGTAGTATAGCTACCGGGACTAGCGACGAGCAGTACTTC.

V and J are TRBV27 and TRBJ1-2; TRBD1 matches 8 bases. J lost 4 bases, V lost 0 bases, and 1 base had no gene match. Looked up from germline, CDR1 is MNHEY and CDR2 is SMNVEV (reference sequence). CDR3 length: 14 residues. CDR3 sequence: CASSLSGQGYGYTF. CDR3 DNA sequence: TGTGCCAGCAGTTTATCCGGACAGGGCTATGGCTACACCTTC.

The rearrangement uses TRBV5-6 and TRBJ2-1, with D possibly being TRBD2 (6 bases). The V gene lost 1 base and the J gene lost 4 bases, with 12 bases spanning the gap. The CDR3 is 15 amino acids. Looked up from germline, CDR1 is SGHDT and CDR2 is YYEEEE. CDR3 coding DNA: TGTGCCAGCAGCTTGAGCACGCGGGATTACAATGAGCAGTTCTTC. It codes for CASSLSTRDYNEQFF.

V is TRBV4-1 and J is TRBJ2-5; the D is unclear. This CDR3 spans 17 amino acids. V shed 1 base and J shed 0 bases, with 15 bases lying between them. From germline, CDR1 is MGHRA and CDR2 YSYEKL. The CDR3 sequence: CASSQVGMSDNQETQYF. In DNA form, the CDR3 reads TGCGCCAGCAGCCAAGTGGGAATGTCAGACAACCAAGAGACCCAGTACTTC.

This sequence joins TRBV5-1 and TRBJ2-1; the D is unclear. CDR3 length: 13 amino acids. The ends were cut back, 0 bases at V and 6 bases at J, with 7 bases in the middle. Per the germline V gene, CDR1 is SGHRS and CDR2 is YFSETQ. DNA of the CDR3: TGCGCCAGCAGCTTGGGGCAGGTCAATGAGCAGTTCTTC. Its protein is CASSLGQVNEQFF.

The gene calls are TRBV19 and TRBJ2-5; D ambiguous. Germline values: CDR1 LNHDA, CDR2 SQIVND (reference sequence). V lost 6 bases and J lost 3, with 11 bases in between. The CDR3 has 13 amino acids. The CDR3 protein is CASRMSTEETQYF. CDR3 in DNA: TGTGCCAGTAGAATGAGTACAGAAGAGACCCAGTACTTC.

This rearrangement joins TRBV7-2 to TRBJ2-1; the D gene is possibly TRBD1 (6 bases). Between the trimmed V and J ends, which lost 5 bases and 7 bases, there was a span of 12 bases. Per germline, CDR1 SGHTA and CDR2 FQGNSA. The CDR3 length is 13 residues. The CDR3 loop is CASSLIQGNEQFF. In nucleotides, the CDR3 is TGTGCCAGCAGCCTCATACAGGGTAATGAGCAGTTCTTC.

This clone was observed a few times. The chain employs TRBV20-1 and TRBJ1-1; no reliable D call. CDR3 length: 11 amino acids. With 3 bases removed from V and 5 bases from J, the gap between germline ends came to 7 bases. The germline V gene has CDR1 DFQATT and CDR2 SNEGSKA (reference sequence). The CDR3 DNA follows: TGCAGTGCTAGTGATTGGACTGAAGCTTTCTTT. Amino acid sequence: CSASDWTEAFF.

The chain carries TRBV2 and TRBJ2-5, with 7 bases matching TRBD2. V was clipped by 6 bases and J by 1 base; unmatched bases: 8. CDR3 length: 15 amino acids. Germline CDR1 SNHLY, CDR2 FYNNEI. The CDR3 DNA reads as TGTGCCAGCAGGCAAACTCGGACTAGCCAAGAGACCCAGTACTTC. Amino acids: CASRQTRTSQETQYF.

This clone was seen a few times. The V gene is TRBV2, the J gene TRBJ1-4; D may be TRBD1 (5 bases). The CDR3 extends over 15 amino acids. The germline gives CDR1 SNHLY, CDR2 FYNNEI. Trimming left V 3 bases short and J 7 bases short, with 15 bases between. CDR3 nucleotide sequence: TGTGCCAGCAGTGATGCCGGGACCGGGGGTGAAAAACTGTTTTTT. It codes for CASSDAGTGGEKLFF. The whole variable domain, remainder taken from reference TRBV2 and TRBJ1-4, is EPEVTQTPSHQVTQMGQEVILRCVPISNHLYFYWYRQILGQKVEFLVSFYNNEISEKSEIFDDQFSVERPDGSNFTLKIRSTKLEDSAMYFCASSDAGTGGEKLFFGSGTQLSVL.

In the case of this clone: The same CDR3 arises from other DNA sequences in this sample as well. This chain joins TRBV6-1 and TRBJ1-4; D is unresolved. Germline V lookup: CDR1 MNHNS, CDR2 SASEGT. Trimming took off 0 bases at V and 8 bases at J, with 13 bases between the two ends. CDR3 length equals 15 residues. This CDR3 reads CASSEARGGVEKLFF. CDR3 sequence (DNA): TGTGCCAGCAGTGAAGCTCGGGGAGGAGTGGAAAAACTGTTTTTT.

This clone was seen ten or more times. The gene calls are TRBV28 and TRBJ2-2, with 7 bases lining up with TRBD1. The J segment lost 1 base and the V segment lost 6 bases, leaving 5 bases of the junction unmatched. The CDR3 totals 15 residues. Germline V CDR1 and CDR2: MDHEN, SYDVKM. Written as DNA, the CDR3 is TGTGCCAGCAGACTCGGACAGGAGAACACCGGGGAGCTGTTTTTT. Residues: CASRLGQENTGELFF. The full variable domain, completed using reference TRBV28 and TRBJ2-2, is DVKVTQSSRYLVKRTGEKVFLECVQDMDHENMFWYRQDPGLGLRLIYFSYDVKMKEKGDIPEGYSVSREKKERFSLILESASTNQTSMYLCASRLGQENTGELFFGEGSRLTVL.

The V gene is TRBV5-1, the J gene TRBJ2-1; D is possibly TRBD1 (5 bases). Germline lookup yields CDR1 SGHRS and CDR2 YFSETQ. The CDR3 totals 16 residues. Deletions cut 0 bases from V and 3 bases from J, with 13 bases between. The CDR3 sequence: CASSLDQGRNYNEQFF. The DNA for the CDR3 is TGCGCCAGCAGCTTGGATCAGGGAAGGAACTACAATGAGCAGTTCTTC. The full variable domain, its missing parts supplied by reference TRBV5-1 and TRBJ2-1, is KAGVTQTPRYLIKTRGQQVTLSCSPISGHRSVSWYQQTPGQGLQFLFEYFSETQRNKGNFPGRFSGRQFSNSRSEMNVSTLELGDSALYLCASSLDQGRNYNEQFFGPGTRLTVL.

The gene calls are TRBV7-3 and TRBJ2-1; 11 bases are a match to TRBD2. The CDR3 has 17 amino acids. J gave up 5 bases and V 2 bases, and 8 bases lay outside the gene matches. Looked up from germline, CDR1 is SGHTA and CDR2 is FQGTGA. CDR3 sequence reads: CASSLGPSGGWNNEQFF. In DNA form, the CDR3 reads TGTGCCAGCAGCTTAGGGCCTAGCGGGGGGTGGAACAATGAGCAGTTCTTC.

CDR3 nucleotide sequence: TGTGCCAGCAGCTTGGACTCGTATGGCTACACCTTC. It yields the protein CASSLDSYGYTF. V and J are TRBV7-9 and TRBJ1-2; D is unresolved. Germline CDR1 SEHNR, CDR2 FQNEAQ (reference sequence). The CDR3 spans 12 residues. Trimming shortened V by 3 bases and J by 5 bases, and 7 bases separated the two germline ends.

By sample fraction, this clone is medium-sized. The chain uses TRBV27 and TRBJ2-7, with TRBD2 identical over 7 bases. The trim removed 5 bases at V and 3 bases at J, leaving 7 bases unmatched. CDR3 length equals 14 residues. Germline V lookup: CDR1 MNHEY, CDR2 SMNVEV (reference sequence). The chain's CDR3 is CASSVNRDYYEQYF. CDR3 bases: TGTGCCAGCAGTGTAAACCGGGACTACTACGAGCAGTACTTC.

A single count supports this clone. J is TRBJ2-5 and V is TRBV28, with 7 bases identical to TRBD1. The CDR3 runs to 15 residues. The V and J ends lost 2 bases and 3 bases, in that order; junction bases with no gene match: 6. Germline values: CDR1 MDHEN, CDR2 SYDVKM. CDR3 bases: TGTGCCAGCAGTTTACCGACGACAGGGAAAGAGACCCAGTACTTC. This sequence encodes CASSLPTTGKETQYF. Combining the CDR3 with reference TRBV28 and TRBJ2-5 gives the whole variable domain DVKVTQSSRYLVKRTGEKVFLECVQDMDHENMFWYRQDPGLGLRLIYFSYDVKMKEKGDIPEGYSVSREKKERFSLILESASTNQTSMYLCASSLPTTGKETQYFGPGTRLLVL.

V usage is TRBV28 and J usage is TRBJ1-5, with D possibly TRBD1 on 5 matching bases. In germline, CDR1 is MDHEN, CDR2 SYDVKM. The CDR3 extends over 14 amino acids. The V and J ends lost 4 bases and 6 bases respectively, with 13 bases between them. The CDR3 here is CASSSREGSQPQHF. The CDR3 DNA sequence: TGTGCCAGCAGTTCCAGGGAAGGGTCTCAGCCCCAGCATTTT. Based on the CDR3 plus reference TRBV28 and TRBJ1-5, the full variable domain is DVKVTQSSRYLVKRTGEKVFLECVQDMDHENMFWYRQDPGLGLRLIYFSYDVKMKEKGDIPEGYSVSREKKERFSLILESASTNQTSMYLCASSSREGSQPQHFGDGTRLSIL.